This T cell receptor beta chain is from a study of shared clonotypes between healthy human individuals. Every immunoSEQ plate was one replicate of a subset's evenly spread DNA. Assay used: immunoSEQ multiplex PCR; TCRdb lists only in-frame clones, some missing. Altogether approximately 740,000 clones are present, roughly 70% being singletons, with the ten largest covering over 1.5%. Study findings and constraints: Despite large depth, rarefaction showed incomplete sorted-subset sequencing.

Worth noting for this clone: Its cognate antigen is unknown.

This TCR was sampled from a young woman in good health. The sequenced sample consisted of memory CD4+ T cells sorted from blood. Noted subset: CD45RA-negative fraction.

DNA for the CDR3: TGTGCCAGTAGTATAAAGGACGGATCCTACGAGCAGTACTTC. This translates into CASSIKDGSYEQYF. The J gene is TRBJ2-7, the V gene TRBV19; D ambiguous. From germline, CDR1 is LNHDA and CDR2 SQIVND (reference sequence). This CDR3 region has 14 residues. V was clipped by 2 bases and J by 1 base, with 9 bases between them.